This TCR beta chain originates from a study of blood T cell repertoires in COVID-19. Across the whole study: Acute-phase and convalescent COVID-19 samples originated in the United States, Italy and Spain. The analysed material was cDNA or gDNA that came from T cells, B-cell-depleted T cells, or PBMCs.

Produced via immunoSEQ multiplex PCR; TCRdb's table is partial and in-frame only. This table holds around 310,000 clones, around 89% found once. The CDR3 loop spans 16 amino acids. The V and J ends lost 5 bases and 6 bases, in that order; junction bases with no gene match: 12. In germline, CDR1 is SGHVS, CDR2 FNYEAQ. The origin of this receptor is a woman in her fifties or sixties with acute or convalescent COVID-19. Sequencing was carried out using peripheral blood. The rearrangement links TRBV7-6 to TRBJ2-1; 8 bases agree with TRBD1. The CDR3 spells CASSEYPGTGSNEQFF. Here the CDR3 DNA reads TGTGCCAGCAGCGAATATCCCGGGACAGGAAGCAATGAGCAGTTCTTC.